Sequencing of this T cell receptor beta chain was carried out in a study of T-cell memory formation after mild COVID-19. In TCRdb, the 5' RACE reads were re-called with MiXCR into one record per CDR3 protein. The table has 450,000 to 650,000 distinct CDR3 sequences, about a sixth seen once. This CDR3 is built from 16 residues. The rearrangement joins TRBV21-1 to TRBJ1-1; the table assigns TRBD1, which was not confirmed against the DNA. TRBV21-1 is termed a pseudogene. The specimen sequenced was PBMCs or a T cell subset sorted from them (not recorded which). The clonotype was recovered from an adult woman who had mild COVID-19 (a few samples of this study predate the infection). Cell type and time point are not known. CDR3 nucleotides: TGTGCCAGCAGCAAAGGGGAACAGTTTTGTCTCCGGGGTTCTTTCTTT. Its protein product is CASSKGEQFCLRGSFF.